This is a list of T cell receptor beta chains from one sample in a study of cytomegalovirus exposure and HLA in healthy donors. TCRdb's copy holds only in-frame clones and misses some; the assay was immunoSEQ multiplex PCR. Found here are hundreds of thousands of clones, just over 75% of them singletons; the top ten hold about 2.5%. Sequenced material: PBMCs. The source is a woman aged 60-75 years in good health and CMV-seropositive. Both conserved end residues are part of each CDR3. The order of the fields is V gene, J gene, CDR3 protein.

TRBV29-1,TRBJ1-1,CSAVAHTEAFF
TRBV19,TRBJ2-1,CASRRLAGESYNEQFF
TRBV6-4,TRBJ2-1,CASSVIEGYRASYNEQFF
TRBV5-4,TRBJ1-1,CASSSRDMNTEAFF
TRBV28,TRBJ2-7,CASGRQESEQYF
TRBV9,TRBJ1-1,CASSVDSRAEAFF
TRBV4-2,TRBJ1-6,CASSQVQGGDSPLHF
TRBV5-8,TRBJ1-1,CASSLRRDTEAFF
TRBV6-5,TRBJ1-1,CASRTIGENTEAFF
TRBV7-2,TRBJ1-3,CASSYRTGGNTIYF
TRBV19,TRBJ2-7,CASTPGTGYNEQYF
TRBV29-1,TRBJ1-1,CSVVGEGNTEAFF
TRBV7-9,TRBJ2-2,CASSLQGIGELFF
TRBV11-3,TRBJ2-1,CASSSYPTGGTYNEQFF
TRBV5-1,TRBJ1-4,CASSLVGQGTPGEKLFF
TRBV19,TRBJ1-4,CASSIGTATNEKLFF
TRBV30,TRBJ2-7,CAWSGQTPYEQYF
TRBV6-7,TRBJ2-7,CASRKVADIEQYF
TRBV5-1,TRBJ2-3,CASRETGGGIDTQYF
TRBV11-2,TRBJ1-2,CASSRETANYGYTF
TRBV27,TRBJ1-3,CASSLSGGLSGNTIYF
TRBV5-1,TRBJ2-5,CASSPVAGERETQYF
TRBV5-5,.,CASSFAFQESYEQYF
TRBV2,TRBJ2-1,CASSAQRDENEQFF
TRBV5-4,TRBJ1-2,CASSLDRGRGYTF
TRBV5-1,TRBJ1-1,CASSLDGEGTEAFF
TRBV7-2,TRBJ2-7,CASSPPGLARREQYF
TRBV7-9,TRBJ2-7,CASSLTGLAGGLEQYF
TRBV4-2,TRBJ2-3,CASSQVGLRGTSGGYTDTQYF
TRBV11-2,TRBJ2-7,CASSSIQGARAYEQYF
TRBV11-3,TRBJ2-1,CASSLTSAEQFF
TRBV4-1,TRBJ1-2,CASSQAGQRFNYGYTF
TRBV18,TRBJ2-1,CASSPPSGDNEQFF
TRBV4-1,TRBJ2-3,CASSQERGGPDTQYF
TRBV2,TRBJ2-1,CASSNPHAGPLYNEQFF
TRBV9,TRBJ2-1,CASSVGSSGRAGYNEQFF
TRBV15,TRBJ2-7,CATSRDPPYEQYF
TRBV11-2,TRBJ1-3,CASSTREAGNTIYF
TRBV7-2,TRBJ2-1,CASSWMTGGGNEQFF
TRBV10-3,TRBJ2-7,CAISELGTSNYEQYF
TRBV19,TRBJ2-1,CASSPLTTTLYNEQFF
TRBV4-3,TRBJ1-3,CASSQEAGHTIYF
TRBV19,TRBJ1-1,CASNKGATEAFF
TRBV9,.,CASSVGGNEQYF
TRBV19,TRBJ2-4,CASSIGGGRGPKNIQYF
TRBV7-2,TRBJ2-1,CASSSSGGNEQFF
TRBV5-1,TRBJ1-6,CASSLALGVYNSPLHF
TRBV29-1,TRBJ1-4,CSVPDGVSNEKLFF
TRBV5-1,TRBJ1-4,CASSLTGVDEKLFF
TRBV5-4,TRBJ2-2,CASSSPSGANTGELFF
TRBV4-1,TRBJ2-1,CASSQDFSGGNEQFF
TRBV27,TRBJ1-5,CASSLYRGGQPQHF